Listed here is a single T cell receptor (beta chain). The antigen is not known. Produced via immunoSEQ multiplex PCR; TCRdb's table is partial and in-frame only. This table holds around 58,000 clones, 80% to 90% found once. The data were obtained in a study of T cell responses to AZD1222 COVID-19 vaccine. Broader study findings: The number of AZD1222 recipients seropositive at baseline was only five or six. The donors showed a predominance of white British ancestry and of females, with possible underestimation of clonal diversity. Regions 160-218 and 743-854 dominated among vaccine-associated CD4 TCRs spanning spike.

Trimming cost V 1 base and J 7 bases, with 13 bases left between them. The CDR3 has 14 residues. Germline values: CDR1 SEHNR, CDR2 FQNEAQ (reference sequence). The chain is built from TRBV7-9 and TRBJ1-1; tentatively, D is TRBD1 (6 bases). The clonotype comes from an adult in good health. Here the sequenced sample was peripheral blood, taken on day 0 of AZD1222 vaccination. The CDR3, as DNA: TGTGCCAGCAGCTTAGTACAGGGTGGGCATGAAGCTTTCTTT. Translated, it gives CASSLVQGGHEAFF.